The 24 T cell receptor beta chains presented below share a single source sample, sequenced in a study of beta chain features in type 1 diabetes. All of the isolated RNA was reverse transcribed, so expressed TCRB transcripts were sequenced. TCRdb's copy holds only in-frame clones and misses some; the assay was immunoSEQ multiplex PCR. Of under 500,000 clones in the sample, approximately 28% are singletons; the top ten hold around 0.065%. Material for sequencing was naive CD4+ T cells from blood. The receptor source for this set is a man aged 18 to 29 in good health.

The chain is built from TRBV14 and TRBJ2-2; D remains ambiguous. This CDR3 has 13 residues. Germline CDR1 SGHDN, CDR2 FVKESK. V dropped 3 bases and J dropped 5 bases, with 7 bases sitting between them. The CDR3 is CASSHIGTGELFF. The CDR3 DNA is TGTGCCAGCAGCCACATCGGTACCGGGGAGCTGTTTTTT.

This clone occurred a few times. This sequence joins TRBV21-1 and TRBJ2-1; TRBD2 is taken as the D call from the table, unchecked against the DNA. TRBV21-1 is a pseudogene. This CDR3 contains 13 residues. DNA for the CDR3: TGTGCCAGCAGCAAACGGGAATTGGATGAGCAGTTCTTC. This codes for CASSKRELDEQFF.

This clone came up a few times. The V and J genes are TRBV2 and TRBJ2-7; D perhaps matches TRBD1 (6 bases). CDR3 size: 12 residues. V was clipped by 10 bases and J by 3 bases, with 13 bases between them. Germline V gene data show CDR1 as SNHLY and CDR2 as FYNNEI. CDR3 sequence (DNA): TGTGCCACATCCACAGGGAGCTACGAGCAGTACTTC. Translating it yields CATSTGSYEQYF.

This clone showed up just a few times. This chain links TRBV15 with TRBJ2-7; possibly TRBD1 or TRBD2 for D (6 bases each). Germline V gene lookup returns CDR1 LNHNV and CDR2 YYDKDF (reference sequence). The CDR3 sequence is 15 residues long. V was pared by 0 bases and J by 0 bases, with 9 bases between. In DNA form, the CDR3 reads TGTGCCACCAGCAGAGAACAGGGAGGCTCCTACGAGCAGTACTTC. Encoded protein: CATSREQGGSYEQYF. The entire variable domain, with the rest obtained from reference TRBV15 and TRBJ2-7, is as follows: DAMVIQNPRYQVTQFGKPVTLSCSQTLNHNVMYWYQQKSSQAPKLLFHYYDKDFNNEADTPDNFQSRRPNTSFCFLDIRSPGLGDTAMYLCATSREQGGSYEQYFGPGTRLTVT.

The chain has TRBV9 and TRBJ2-2, with no clear D. Trimming took 0 bases from V and 3 from J, leaving 9 bases between them. The CDR3 is made up of 15 amino acids. Germline V lookup: CDR1 SGDLS, CDR2 YYNGEE. The CDR3 region has the DNA TGTGCCAGCAGCGTAGAGCTTCGCGACACCGGGGAGCTGTTTTTT. It translates to CASSVELRDTGELFF.

This clone was picked up a small number of times. The V and J genes are TRBV9 and TRBJ2-7; either TRBD1 or TRBD2 may fit D (5 bases each). Trimming cost V 1 base and J 4 bases, with 18 bases left between them. Germline loops: CDR1 SGDLS, CDR2 YYNGEE. The CDR3 sequence is 16 residues long. The CDR3 spells CASSVFRDLPGYEQYF. In DNA form, the CDR3 reads TGTGCCAGCAGCGTATTTCGGGACCTCCCAGGGTACGAGCAGTACTTC.

J is TRBJ2-6 and V is TRBV4-2, with no clear D. V shed 0 bases and J shed 0 bases, with 12 bases lying between them. This CDR3 region has 18 residues. Germline V gene sequence: CDR1 LGHNA, CDR2 YNFKEQ. CDR3 sequence reads: CASSQDFGRRSGANVLTF. The CDR3 bases are TGTGCCAGCAGCCAAGATTTTGGCCGCCGCTCTGGGGCCAACGTCCTGACTTTC.

The V gene is TRBV30, the J gene TRBJ1-5; TRBD1 is a possible D gene (6 bases). The CDR3 extends over 13 amino acids. Germline V gives CDR1 GTSNPN, CDR2 SVGIG (reference sequence). In DNA form, the CDR3 reads TGTGCTGGACAGAGGTATAGCAATCAGCCCCAGCATTTT. Translation gives CAGQRYSNQPQHF.

The V call is TRBV29-1, the J call TRBJ2-7; TRBD2 matches at 11 bases. V lost 4 bases and J lost 0; bases outside the gene matches: 8. The CDR3 is 16 amino acids. In germline, CDR1 is SQVTM, CDR2 ANQGSEA. This CDR3 reads CSVVTSGRSHSYEQYF. The CDR3 DNA reads TGCAGCGTTGTTACTAGCGGGAGATCCCACTCCTACGAGCAGTACTTC.

The table lists this clone with a few counts. Different DNA sequences within this sample yield the same CDR3. This chain links TRBV30 with TRBJ2-7; D is unresolved. V was clipped by 0 bases and J by 4 bases, with 4 bases between them. The germline gives CDR1 GTSNPN, CDR2 SVGIG (reference sequence). The CDR3 covers 11 residues. In DNA form, the CDR3 reads TGTGCCTGGAGTGTAGGTTACGAGCAGTACTTC. This encodes CAWSVGYEQYF.

This clone was seen a few times. This chain uses TRBV30 with TRBJ2-1; a possible D gene is TRBD2 (6 bases). Between the trimmed V and J ends, which lost 1 base and 9 bases, there was a span of 19 bases. The CDR3 sequence is 15 residues long. In germline, CDR1 is GTSNPN, CDR2 SVGIG (reference sequence). The CDR3 sequence: CAWSGLRTVGGEQFF. CDR3 bases: TGTGCCTGGAGTGGCCTTCGGACCGTGGGGGGTGAGCAGTTCTTC. Filled out from reference TRBV30 and TRBJ2-1, the complete variable domain reads SQTIHQWPATLVQPVGSPLSLECTVEGTSNPNLYWYRQAAGRGLQLLFYSVGIGQISSEVPQNLSASRPQDRQFILSSKKLLLSDSGFYLCAWSGLRTVGGEQFFGPGTRLTVL.

The chain has TRBV30 and TRBJ2-7; 7 nucleotides align to TRBD2. Germline loops: CDR1 GTSNPN, CDR2 SVGIG (reference sequence). This CDR3 spans 13 amino acids. Trimming cost V 6 bases and J 4 bases; bases outside gene matches: 9. CDR3: CACWGLPRYEQYF. The CDR3 DNA is TGTGCCTGCTGGGGACTACCCAGATACGAGCAGTACTTC.

The chain carries TRBV27 and TRBJ1-2, with TRBD1 as a possible D gene (6 bases). Germline CDR1 MNHEY, CDR2 SMNVEV (reference sequence). V gave up 5 bases and J gave up 0 bases, with 13 bases separating them. The CDR3 length is 15 residues. CDR3: CASSLQGLANYGYTF. CDR3 DNA: TGTGCCAGCAGTCTCCAGGGGTTAGCTAACTATGGCTACACCTTC.

This clone was counted between two and nine times. This chain uses TRBV2 with TRBJ2-7; TRBD2 agrees at 8 bases. J was trimmed by 7 bases and V by 7 bases; bases with no gene match: 9. There are 13 residues in the CDR3. The V gene's germline CDR1 is SNHLY and CDR2 FYNNEI. CDR3 DNA: TGTGCCAGCAATAAGGGACTAGTGGGAGAGCAGTACTTC. This sequence encodes CASNKGLVGEQYF.

The genes are TRBV7-9 and TRBJ2-1; no definite D call. This CDR3 spans 10 amino acids. V dropped 10 bases and J dropped 5 bases, with 6 bases sitting between them. Germline CDR1 SEHNR, CDR2 FQNEAQ (reference sequence). Written as DNA, the CDR3 is TGTGCCACCGAGAACAATGAGCAGTTCTTC. Protein: CATENNEQFF.

This clone was detected only a few times. CDR3 region: CAWSVGVSYEQYF. The CDR3 region has the DNA TGTGCCTGGAGTGTTGGGGTCTCCTACGAGCAGTACTTC. The chain recombines TRBV30 with TRBJ2-7; D gene unclear. Looked up from germline, CDR1 is GTSNPN and CDR2 is SVGIG (reference sequence). The CDR3 loop spans 13 amino acids. Between the trimmed V and J ends, which lost 0 bases and 0 bases, there was a span of 6 bases.

The chain combines TRBV5-1 with TRBJ2-1, with TRBD2 matching 11 bases. The length of the CDR3 is 15 residues. The germline V gene encodes CDR1 SGHRS and CDR2 YFSETQ. The junction had 4 bases not matched to a gene; V was cut back by 2 bases and J by 6 bases. The CDR3 reads CASSFGTSGINEQFF. The CDR3 region has the DNA TGCGCCAGCAGCTTTGGGACTAGCGGTATCAATGAGCAGTTCTTC.

This clone came up a few times. The chain couples TRBV7-9 to TRBJ1-2; unclear D gene. The CDR3 contains 13 residues. The germline V and J ends were trimmed by 3 bases and 5 bases, with 10 bases remaining between them. Germline CDR1 and CDR2: SEHNR and FQNEAQ (reference sequence). The CDR3 bases are TGTGCCAGCAGCTTTGTCAGTCCATATGGCTACACCTTC. It specifies CASSFVSPYGYTF.

The rearrangement links TRBV21-1 to TRBJ2-2; no check of the table's D call, TRBD2, against the DNA was made. TRBV21-1 is marked as a pseudogene. The CDR3 runs to 19 residues. CDR3: CASSNPGLAGAPNTGELFF. The CDR3, as DNA: TGTGCCAGCAGCAACCCCGGACTAGCGGGAGCCCCAAACACCGGGGAGCTGTTTTTT.

CDR3 in amino acids: CASSYMQTQYF. The DNA of the CDR3 is TGTGCCAGCAGTTACATGCAGACCCAGTACTTC. J is TRBJ2-5 and V is TRBV6-6; D remains unclear. CDR1 and CDR2 (germline): MNHNY, SVGAGI (reference sequence). The CDR3 runs to 11 residues. V was pared by 2 bases and J by 6 bases, with 4 bases between.

The chain recombines TRBV7-3 with TRBJ2-1; a weak D match, TRBD2 (6 bases). The CDR3 runs 11 residues. Trimming took 7 bases from V and 9 from J, leaving 10 bases between them. CDR1 SGHTA and CDR2 FQGTGA come from the germline V gene. The CDR3 bases are TGTGCCAGCACCGCCGGGGGTGAGCAGTTCTTC. As protein: CASTAGGEQFF.

The rearrangement uses TRBV15 and TRBJ2-5, with 8 bases that match TRBD1. The CDR3 length is 15 residues. Germline CDR1 reads LNHNV; CDR2 reads YYDKDF (reference sequence). The V and J ends lost 5 bases and 4 bases, in that order; junction bases with no gene match: 9. The CDR3 bases are TGTGCCACCAGCGCCTGGGACAGGCGGCGAGAGACCCAGTACTTC. As protein: CATSAWDRRRETQYF. Complete variable domain (other parts from reference TRBV15 and TRBJ2-5): DAMVIQNPRYQVTQFGKPVTLSCSQTLNHNVMYWYQQKSSQAPKLLFHYYDKDFNNEADTPDNFQSRRPNTSFCFLDIRSPGLGDTAMYLCATSAWDRRRETQYFGPGTRLLVL.

The V gene is TRBV2, the J gene TRBJ2-6; D may be TRBD1 or TRBD2 (5 bases each). The V end was cut by 6 bases, the J end by 1 base, with 7 bases between. Germline CDR1 and CDR2: SNHLY and FYNNEI. CDR3 length equals 14 residues. The CDR3 spells CASSRESGANVLTF. CDR3 bases: TGTGCCAGCAGCAGGGAGTCTGGGGCCAACGTCCTGACTTTC.

The chain employs TRBV4-3 and TRBJ2-5, with D possibly being TRBD2 (5 bases). The V gene lost 1 base and the J gene lost 7 bases, with 13 bases spanning the gap. Germline loops: CDR1 LGHNA, CDR2 YSLEER. The CDR3 is 14 residues long. CDR3 residues: CASSQGTGVGTQYF. In DNA form, the CDR3 reads TGCGCCAGCAGCCAAGGGACTGGGGTCGGGACCCAGTACTTC.